What follows are 23 T cell receptor beta chains derived from one specimen sequenced in a study of OX40 agonist ivuxolimab in advanced cancers. Produced via immunoSEQ multiplex PCR; TCRdb's table is partial and in-frame only. The table lists 60,000 to 70,000 clones, roughly nine tenths of them singletons. The input for sequencing was CD4+ or CD8+ T cells sorted from blood, taken in a trial of the OX40 agonist ivuxolimab. These receptors all stem from an adult with an advanced solid tumor such as melanoma, head and neck, liver or kidney cancer.

The chain links TRBV19 to TRBJ2-3, with no clear D. Looked up from germline, CDR1 is LNHDA and CDR2 is SQIVND (reference sequence). V was clipped by 6 bases and J by 5 bases, with 12 bases between them. There are 13 residues in the CDR3. This CDR3 reads CASSVRPLDTQYF. The CDR3 DNA reads as TGTGCCAGTAGCGTTCGGCCTTTAGATACGCAGTATTTT.

This chain uses TRBV27 with TRBJ2-1; 10 nucleotides match TRBD2. This CDR3 spans 15 amino acids. V trimming: 7 bases; J trimming: 7 bases; junction bases outside the gene matches: 10. Germline-derived CDR1 and CDR2 are MNHEY and SMNVEV (reference sequence). CDR3 DNA sequence: TGTGCCAGCACCAGTAGCGGGAGGAGGGGAAATGAGCAGTTCTTC. Translation: CASTSSGRRGNEQFF.

The gene calls are TRBV30 and TRBJ2-1; 9 bases align to TRBD1. V was clipped by 4 bases and J by 7 bases; unmatched bases: 11. Germline assignment: CDR1 GTSNPN and CDR2 SVGIG (reference sequence). This CDR3 spans 15 amino acids. CDR3 sequence reads: CAWIETGGYGNEQFF. In DNA form, the CDR3 reads TGTGCCTGGATTGAGACAGGGGGGTATGGAAATGAGCAGTTCTTC.

This clone showed up just once. V usage is TRBV6-5 and J usage is TRBJ2-1; weak D call: TRBD1 (7 bases). CDR1 MNHEY and CDR2 SVGAGI come from the germline V gene. The CDR3 is 13 amino acids. Trimming took off 8 bases at V and 4 bases at J, with 12 bases between the two ends. CDR3: CASGGTEYNEQFF. Here the CDR3 DNA reads TGTGCCAGCGGGGGGACAGAGTACAATGAGCAGTTCTTC.

This chain joins TRBV27 and TRBJ1-4, with 9 bases matching TRBD1. CDR3 length: 15 amino acids. The J segment lost 7 bases and the V segment lost 4 bases, leaving 7 bases of the junction unmatched. Germline V gives CDR1 MNHEY, CDR2 SMNVEV (reference sequence). CDR3 sequence: CASSSRDREGEKLFF. The CDR3 DNA reads TGTGCCAGCAGTTCCCGGGACAGGGAGGGTGAAAAACTGTTTTTT.

This chain joins TRBV5-4 and TRBJ2-7; TRBD1 matches 7 bases. With V trimmed by 3 bases and J by 3 bases, 3 bases remained unmatched. This CDR3 region has 13 residues. CDR1 and CDR2 from the germline V gene are SGHNT and YYREEE (reference sequence). The CDR3 loop is CASSSDRVYEQYF. Written as DNA, the CDR3 is TGTGCCAGCAGCTCAGACAGGGTCTACGAGCAGTACTTC.

V is TRBV7-9 and J is TRBJ1-6; the D is unclear. Germline CDR1 and CDR2: SEHNR and FQNEAQ (reference sequence). The V end was cut by 5 bases, the J end by 3 bases, with 11 bases between. CDR3 length: 15 residues. The CDR3 region is CASSPAGSYNSPLHF. DNA of the CDR3: TGTGCCAGCAGCCCGGCCGGGAGCTATAATTCACCCCTCCACTTT.

The chain carries TRBV9 and TRBJ2-4; D perhaps matches TRBD2 (5 bases). CDR1 and CDR2 from the germline V gene are SGDLS and YYNGEE. Trimming shortened V by 7 bases and J by 2 bases, and 7 bases separated the two germline ends. There are 12 residues in the CDR3. In DNA form, the CDR3 reads TGTGCCAGCGGGAGTCCCAAAAACATTCAGTACTTC. Residues: CASGSPKNIQYF.

This chain connects TRBV10-3 to TRBJ1-5, with D hard to call. Trimming removed 0 bases from V and 1 base from J, with 13 bases in between. Germline CDR1 ENHRY, CDR2 SYGVKD. The CDR3 is 17 residues long. Here the CDR3 reads CAISESGASTSNQPQHF. CDR3 DNA sequence: TGTGCCATCAGTGAGTCCGGCGCTTCCACCAGCAATCAGCCCCAGCATTTT.

The chain joins TRBV28 to TRBJ2-2; perhaps TRBD2 as D (6 bases). Germline CDR1 MDHEN, CDR2 SYDVKM. V dropped 4 bases and J dropped 5 bases, with 11 bases sitting between them. The CDR3 extends over 14 amino acids. The chain's CDR3 is CASSWVGGTGELFF. CDR3 nucleotide sequence: TGTGCCAGCAGTTGGGTTGGAGGGACCGGGGAGCTGTTTTTT.

The chain uses TRBV4-2 and TRBJ1-1; D remains unclear. This CDR3 is 15 amino acids long. V gave up 1 base and J gave up 2 bases, with 11 bases separating them. CDR1 is LGHNA, CDR2 YNFKEQ, per germline. CDR3 protein: CASSQVRTGNTEAFF. DNA for the CDR3: TGTGCCAGCAGCCAAGTTAGGACGGGCAACACTGAAGCTTTCTTT.

This chain joins TRBV27 and TRBJ2-3; D is uncertain. Trimming removed 5 bases from V and 2 bases from J, with 14 bases in between. CDR3 length equals 15 residues. Looked up from germline, CDR1 is MNHEY and CDR2 is SMNVEV (reference sequence). CDR3 loop: CASSPPASPTDTQYF. The CDR3 nucleotides read TGTGCCAGCAGTCCCCCAGCCAGCCCCACAGATACGCAGTATTTT.

This sequence joins TRBV28 and TRBJ2-7, with D hard to call. This CDR3 comprises 11 residues. The V end was cut by 6 bases, the J end by 9 bases, with 12 bases between. Germline lookup yields CDR1 MDHEN and CDR2 SYDVKM. This chain's CDR3 is CASRTDRAQYF. In nucleotides, the CDR3 is TGTGCCAGCAGAACCGACCGTGCGCAGTACTTC.

V usage is TRBV5-6 and J usage is TRBJ2-1, with TRBD1 matching 7 bases. The CDR3 extends over 13 amino acids. The V gene end was trimmed by 4 bases and the J gene end by 8 bases; junction bases not matched to a gene: 6. Germline-derived CDR1 and CDR2 are SGHDT and YYEEEE. Here the CDR3 DNA reads TGTGCCAGCAGCCATGACAGGGCTTATGAGCAGTTCTTC. It yields the protein CASSHDRAYEQFF.

V gene TRBV19 combines with J gene TRBJ1-5; 8 bases fit TRBD1. V was clipped by 1 base and J by 5 bases; unmatched bases: 4. From germline, CDR1 is LNHDA and CDR2 SQIVND (reference sequence). The CDR3 runs to 15 residues. The CDR3: CASSIGTGSYQPQHF. The CDR3 DNA reads as TGTGCCAGTAGTATAGGGACAGGGAGCTATCAGCCCCAGCATTTT.

V gene TRBV9 combines with J gene TRBJ2-2; either TRBD1 or TRBD2 may supply D (5 bases each). The V end lost 7 bases, the J end lost 0 bases, and 7 bases lay between the germline ends. Looked up from germline, CDR1 is SGDLS and CDR2 is YYNGEE. The CDR3 spans 13 residues. CDR3 in DNA: TGTGCCAGCCGGGACGCGAACACCGGGGAGCTGTTTTTT. It codes for CASRDANTGELFF.

The V and J genes are TRBV10-1 and TRBJ2-2; the D gene is possibly TRBD1 (6 bases). Trimming cost V 6 bases and J 5 bases, with 10 bases left between them. In germline, CDR1 is WNHNN, CDR2 SYGVQD (reference sequence). This CDR3 contains 13 residues. The CDR3 DNA is TGCGCCAGCAGCGAGAGGGGGACCGGGGAGCTGTTTTTT. Its protein product is CASSERGTGELFF.

With respect to this clone: This same CDR3 is encoded by further DNA sequences in the sample. This rearrangement joins TRBV19 to TRBJ2-7; unclear D gene. Germline V gene sequence: CDR1 LNHDA, CDR2 SQIVND (reference sequence). The CDR3 length is 11 residues. The V and J ends lost 5 bases and 3 bases respectively, with 5 bases between them. CDR3 loop: CASSDGYEQYF. The CDR3 bases are TGTGCCAGTAGTGACGGCTACGAGCAGTACTTC.

The chain combines TRBV11-2 with TRBJ2-1; TRBD2 matches 10 bases. CDR1 and CDR2 (germline): SGHAT, FQNNGV. V shed 3 bases, J shed 4 bases, and the junction held 3 bases outside the gene matches. The CDR3 length is 15 residues. CDR3 amino acids: CASSFRTSGYNEQFF. The DNA for the CDR3 is TGTGCCAGCAGCTTCCGGACTAGCGGATACAATGAGCAGTTCTTC.

This clone was detected once. V is TRBV10-3 and J is TRBJ1-2; TRBD1 matches at 9 bases. Germline values: CDR1 ENHRY, CDR2 SYGVKD. After removal of 3 bases from V and 5 bases from J, the junction contained 4 bases not matched to a gene. This CDR3 is built from 14 residues. For the CDR3, the DNA is TGTGCCATCAGTGACCCGGGACAGGGATATGGCTACACCTTC. Protein sequence: CAISDPGQGYGYTF.

The chain links TRBV6-1 to TRBJ1-5; D ambiguous. The CDR3 has 14 amino acids. In germline, CDR1 is MNHNS, CDR2 SASEGT. The germline V and J ends were trimmed by 0 bases and 9 bases, with 12 bases remaining between them. In DNA form, the CDR3 reads TGTGCCAGCAGTGAAGCGAGCGGGCTTAGGCCCCAGCATTTT. Its translation: CASSEASGLRPQHF.

Here the CDR3 reads CASRMTSGAYNEQFF. In DNA, the CDR3 is TGCGCCAGCAGAATGACTAGCGGAGCATACAATGAGCAGTTCTTC. This chain links TRBV4-1 with TRBJ2-1; 9 nucleotides align to TRBD2. Germline-derived CDR1 and CDR2 are MGHRA and YSYEKL. J was trimmed by 4 bases and V by 6 bases; bases with no gene match: 7. The CDR3 is 15 residues long.

J is TRBJ2-5 and V is TRBV6-1; no clear D gene. CDR3 length: 16 residues. Trimming took 4 bases from V and 4 from J, leaving 19 bases between them. CDR1 and CDR2 from the germline V gene are MNHNS and SASEGT. The CDR3 DNA sequence: TGTGCCAGCAGTGGGACCCCGGTGACCGTGGGAGAGACCCAGTACTTC. It translates to CASSGTPVTVGETQYF.